This T cell receptor beta chain originates from a study of blood T cell repertoires in COVID-19. This CDR3 comprises 13 residues. V gave up 6 bases and J gave up 7 bases, with 15 bases separating them. In germline, CDR1 is WNHNN, CDR2 SYGVQD (reference sequence). Sequenced by immunoSEQ multiplex PCR; TCRdb stores in-frame clones only, minus some. The sample contains about 200,000 clones, around 88% of which appear only once. Sequencing input: peripheral blood. The chain carries TRBV10-1 and TRBJ1-1; maybe TRBD1 (6 bases). This receptor was taken from a man aged 18 to 29 with active or convalescent COVID-19. The chain's CDR3 is CASSWTETSEAFF. The CDR3 DNA reads as TGCGCCAGCAGCTGGACAGAGACGAGTGAAGCTTTCTTT.